The 5 T cell receptor beta chains below come from one sample, sequenced in a study of Graves' ophthalmopathy and Graves' hyperthyroidism. RNA transcripts were the template, and TCR beta CDR3 regions were amplified from them. First-round RT-PCR employed HTBI primers, with a second-round multiplex PCR after it. TCRdb re-called the multiplex PCR reads through MiXCR, storing one row per CDR3 protein. The sample has around 1,200,000 distinct CDR3 sequences; 35% to 40% are singletons. Sequenced sample: peripheral blood or thyroid tissue (not recorded which). Every receptor here comes from an adult man with Graves' hyperthyroidism.

The chain carries TRBV7-9 and TRBJ1-6, with 12 nucleotides matching TRBD1. The CDR3 length is 15 residues. Germline CDR1 SEHNR, CDR2 FQNEAQ (reference sequence). The trim removed 3 bases at V and 7 bases at J, leaving 1 base unmatched. CDR3 in amino acids: CASSLGQGANSPLHF. The CDR3 region has the DNA TGTGCCAGCAGCTTGGGACAGGGGGCGAATTCACCCCTCCACTTT. Using reference TRBV7-9 and TRBJ1-6 for the parts outside the CDR3, the full variable domain is DTGVSQNPRHKITKRGQNVTFRCDPISEHNRLYWYRQTLGQGPEFLTYFQNEAQLEKSRLLSDRFSAERPKGSFSTLEIQRTEQGDSAMYLCASSLGQGANSPLHFGNGTRLTVT.

V and J are TRBV10-3 and TRBJ2-3; no clear D. V gave up 10 bases and J gave up 7 bases, with 15 bases separating them. The CDR3 covers 12 residues. CDR1 is ENHRY, CDR2 SYGVKD, per germline. The CDR3 here is CASRLNTNTQYF. The CDR3 bases are TGTGCCAGCCGGCTAAACACTAATACGCAGTATTTT.

In this sample, this clonotype turned up many times. CDR3 amino acids: CASRTRQGAVETQYF. CDR3 nucleotide sequence: TGTGCCAGTAGAACGCGCCAGGGGGCTGTAGAGACCCAGTACTTC. The chain links TRBV19 to TRBJ2-5, with TRBD1 identical over 8 bases. Germline assignment: CDR1 LNHDA and CDR2 SQIVND (reference sequence). The CDR3 has 15 residues. V shed 6 bases and J 4 bases; nucleotides not matched to a gene: 10. Variable domain in full (rest from reference TRBV19 and TRBJ2-5): DGGITQSPKYLFRKEGQNVTLSCEQNLNHDAMYWYRQDPGQGLRLIYYSQIVNDFQKGDIAEGYSVSREKKESFPLTVTSAQKNPTAFYLCASRTRQGAVETQYFGPGTRLLVL.

Many counts were recorded for this clonotype. The rearrangement uses TRBV19 and TRBJ2-2; the match to TRBD2 covers 15 bases. With V trimmed by 4 bases and J by 2 bases, 5 bases remained unmatched. The CDR3 totals 18 residues. Germline V lookup: CDR1 LNHDA, CDR2 SQIVND (reference sequence). CDR3 coding DNA: TGTGCCAGTAGTAGAAAGGGACTAGCGGGAGGAAACACCGGGGAGCTGTTTTTT. Protein product: CASSRKGLAGGNTGELFF.

The V and J genes are TRBV7-3 and TRBJ2-2; D tentatively reads TRBD1 or TRBD2 (5 bases each). The CDR3 length is 12 residues. Between the trimmed V and J ends, which lost 5 bases and 8 bases, there was a span of 9 bases. Germline CDR1 is SGHTA and CDR2 is FQGTGA. CDR3 amino acids: CASSGGRGELFF. CDR3 nucleotides: TGTGCCAGCAGCGGGGGTAGGGGGGAGCTGTTTTTT.